Below, 10 T cell receptor beta chains from the same sample are listed, as sequenced in a study of OX40 agonist ivuxolimab in advanced cancers. Sequencing was performed with immunoSEQ multiplex PCR; in TCRdb, only in-frame clones are kept and a portion is missing. Among tens of thousands of clones listed, around 84% were seen once. This material consisted of CD4+ or CD8+ T cells sorted from blood, taken in a trial of the OX40 agonist ivuxolimab. The receptor source for this set is an adult with an advanced solid tumor such as melanoma, head and neck, liver or kidney cancer.

The chain carries TRBV19 and TRBJ2-5, with D possibly matching TRBD1 (5 bases). The ends were cut back, 3 bases at V and 4 bases at J, with 18 bases in the middle. CDR3 length: 16 residues. The germline V gene has CDR1 LNHDA and CDR2 SQIVND (reference sequence). The CDR3 sequence: CASSIGVGLSRETQYF. Here the CDR3 DNA reads TGTGCCAGTAGTATCGGTGTGGGGCTGTCGAGAGAGACCCAGTACTTC.

The chain is built from TRBV5-4 and TRBJ1-4; TRBD1 is a possible D gene (5 bases). Germline V gene data show CDR1 as SGHNT and CDR2 as YYREEE (reference sequence). CDR3 size: 15 residues. Trimming pared 0 bases from V and 8 bases from J, leaving 14 bases between. This CDR3 is CASSLVPQGGEKLFF. The DNA of the CDR3 is TGTGCCAGCAGCTTGGTCCCCCAGGGAGGCGAAAAACTGTTTTTT. The full variable domain, rest sourced from reference TRBV5-4 and TRBJ1-4, is ETGVTQSPTHLIKTRGQQVTLRCSSQSGHNTVSWYQQALGQGPQFIFQYYREEENGRGNFPPRFSGLQFPNYSSELNVNALELDDSALYLCASSLVPQGGEKLFFGSGTQLSVL.

This sequence joins TRBV9 and TRBJ1-6; D ambiguous. The CDR3 runs 13 residues. Trimming took off 2 bases at V and 8 bases at J, with 8 bases between the two ends. CDR1 and CDR2 from the germline V gene are SGDLS and YYNGEE. The DNA for the CDR3 is TGTGCCAGCAGCGTTCGGGGAGATTCACCCCTCCACTTT. Translating it yields CASSVRGDSPLHF.

The gene calls are TRBV14 and TRBJ2-3; 8 bases line up with TRBD1. The ends lost 0 bases at V and 4 bases at J; junction bases unmatched: 12. CDR1 and CDR2 from the germline V gene are SGHDN and FVKESK. CDR3 length: 18 amino acids. CDR3 DNA sequence: TGTGCCAGCAGCCAAGAAGATCGGACAGGGTTTGTTTCAGATACGCAGTATTTT. It translates to CASSQEDRTGFVSDTQYF.

J is TRBJ2-7 and V is TRBV7-9; D not resolved. The CDR3 length is 14 residues. Per the germline V gene, CDR1 is SEHNR and CDR2 is FQNEAQ (reference sequence). Trimming took 1 base from V and 6 from J, leaving 13 bases between them. CDR3 region: CASSLEGPASEQYF. The CDR3 bases are TGTGCCAGCAGCTTAGAAGGCCCGGCGTCCGAGCAGTACTTC.

This chain uses TRBV5-5 with TRBJ1-6, with D unclear. CDR1 and CDR2 (germline): SGHKS, YYEKEE (reference sequence). The V end lost 4 bases, the J end lost 7 bases, and 6 bases lay between the germline ends. The CDR3 totals 12 residues. CDR3 nucleotide sequence: TGTGCCAGCAGCGGGTTGAATTCACCCCTCCACTTT. Its translation is CASSGLNSPLHF.

This clone was found once. The chain couples TRBV7-2 to TRBJ2-7, with 7 bases identical to TRBD2. Germline CDR1 SGHTA, CDR2 FQGNSA. V shed 5 bases, J shed 2 bases, and the junction held 6 bases outside the gene matches. The CDR3 is made up of 14 amino acids. The CDR3 region is CASSLPSGPYEQYF. CDR3 DNA sequence: TGTGCCAGCAGCCTTCCTAGCGGCCCCTACGAGCAGTACTTC. The entire variable domain, with the rest obtained from reference TRBV7-2 and TRBJ2-7, is as follows: GAGVSQSPSNKVTEKGKDVELRCDPISGHTALYWYRQSLGQGLEFLIYFQGNSAPDKSGLPSDRFSAERTGGSVSTLTIQRTQQEDSAVYLCASSLPSGPYEQYFGPGTRLTVT.

This chain links TRBV25-1 with TRBJ2-7; the D gene is possibly TRBD1 (6 bases). From germline, CDR1 is MGHDK and CDR2 SYGVNS. This CDR3 has 14 amino acids. Trimming cost V 1 base and J 5 bases, with 12 bases left between them. The DNA for the CDR3 is TGTGCCAGCAGTGAATGGGACATTCTCCACGAGCAGTACTTC. Encoded protein: CASSEWDILHEQYF.

The chain has TRBV5-4 and TRBJ2-2; D might be TRBD1 or TRBD2, each matching 5 bases. Looked up from germline, CDR1 is SGHNT and CDR2 is YYREEE (reference sequence). The CDR3 has 17 amino acids. The V and J ends lost 4 bases and 2 bases respectively, with 18 bases between them. CDR3 bases: TGTGCCAGCAGCCGTGGGGGAATCGCGGCTAACACCGGGGAGCTGTTTTTT. Translation: CASSRGGIAANTGELFF.

V usage is TRBV6-5 and J usage is TRBJ1-4; D remains unclear. The CDR3 is 14 residues long. Looked up from germline, CDR1 is MNHEY and CDR2 is SVGAGI. Trimming pared 0 bases from V and 6 bases from J, leaving 8 bases between. CDR3 sequence reads: CASSYSGSDEKLFF. In nucleotides, the CDR3 is TGTGCCAGCAGTTACTCAGGCAGTGATGAAAAACTGTTTTTT.